These 2 T cell receptor beta chains were sequenced from one sample in a study of T cells in tuberculosis. The repertoire was sequenced with immunoSEQ multiplex PCR; TCRdb's copy has only in-frame clones and lacks some. This table holds 88,000 or so clones, more than 75% found once. Cells were sorted from thawed PBMC rested overnight and stained with GMM-loaded CD1B tetramer, viability dye and anti-CD3. The CD1B tetramers carried C32 glucose monomycolate purified from Rhodococcus equi. Input material: CD1b-GMM tetramer-negative cells sorted from PBMCs. Receptors were obtained from an adult woman with latent tuberculosis.

This rearrangement joins TRBV18 to TRBJ1-2; D is perhaps TRBD1 (6 bases). From germline, CDR1 is KGHSH and CDR2 LQKENI. V lost 0 bases and J 4 bases, leaving 12 bases between the germline ends. CDR3 size: 15 residues. The CDR3 protein is CASSPPGGASYGYTF. In nucleotides, the CDR3 is TGTGCCAGCTCACCACCAGGGGGAGCAAGCTATGGCTACACCTTC. Together with reference TRBV18 and TRBJ1-2, the CDR3 gives the full variable domain: NAGVMQNPRHLVRRRGQEARLRCSPMKGHSHVYWYRQLPEEGLKFMVYLQKENIIDESGMPKERFSAEFPKEGPSILRIQQVVRGDSAAYFCASSPPGGASYGYTFGSGTRLTVV.

The CDR3 bases are TGCGCCAGCAGCCAAGTGGTGCGAGAGACCCAGTACTTC. Translating it yields CASSQVVRETQYF. The genes are TRBV4-1 and TRBJ2-5; no clear D gene. Deletions cut 1 base from V and 4 bases from J, with 7 bases between. Looked up from germline, CDR1 is MGHRA and CDR2 is YSYEKL. The CDR3 consists of 13 residues.